This T cell receptor beta chain was sequenced in a study of regulatory T cells in long-lasting Graves disease. Study-wide results and limits: Persistent patients had a count of shared public clonotypes (approximately 3,000) that exceeded that of new patients (around 960).

Time point noted: newly diagnosed GD, antithyroid drugs for less than 3 months. Researchers made the TCR library from RNA that was extracted from PBMCs. CDR3 regions were amplified by Arm-PCR using iRepertoire HTBI primers to build TCR beta libraries. TCRdb recomputed calls from the multiplex PCR reads with MiXCR, one row per CDR3 protein. Among about 200,000 distinct CDR3 sequences listed, roughly 20% were seen once. The count of this clonotype is one. Its antigen is unidentified. Trimming pared 2 bases from V and 11 bases from J, leaving 15 bases between. The germline V gene encodes CDR1 SGHAT and CDR2 FQNNGV. The length of the CDR3 is 13 residues. These same records also appear under a second study, on T cells in Graves' hyperthyroidism and ophthalmopathy.

The clonotype was recovered from a woman aged 30 to 39 with Graves disease. The source material was peripheral blood mononuclear cells (PBMCs), sampled at new diagnosis, from a patient treated with antithyroid drugs. The chain combines TRBV11-2 with TRBJ2-5; D could derive from TRBD1 or TRBD2 (5 bases each). CDR3 nucleotide sequence: TGTGCCAGCAGCTTACCTGTCGGGGCTGCGCAGTACTTC. Amino acids: CASSLPVGAAQYF.